The clone carrying this TCR beta chain has more than one count but fewer than ten. V dropped 1 base and J dropped 7; count of bases not matched to a gene: 6. This CDR3 is 15 amino acids long. Germline V CDR1 and CDR2: LGHDT, YNNKEL (reference sequence). TCRdb reprocessed the RT-PCR reads with MiXCR, giving one entry per CDR3 protein. The sample includes around 700,000 distinct CDR3 sequences, about 14% of them seen just once. Material for sequencing was memory CD4+ T cells from blood. V gene TRBV3-1 combines with J gene TRBJ2-1; TRBD2 matches 8 bases. This sequence was found in a female donor in good health, serving as a healthy control. The CDR3 DNA is TGTGCCAGCAGCCAAGGTTTAGGGACTAGGAATGAGCAGTTCTTC. This sequence encodes CASSQGLGTRNEQFF.